The rows below give T cell receptor beta chains drawn from one sample of a study of blood T cells in healthy people across ages. Each CDR3 protein is one row after TCRdb ran MiXCR on the 5' RACE reads. This sample has approximately 900,000 distinct CDR3 sequences, with roughly 43% found just once. The sequencing input was blood. The receptors come from a man aged 30-40 years in good health. Each CDR3 is given with its conserved first and last residue. The order of the fields is J gene, clone size, D gene, V gene, CDR3 protein, CDR3 DNA. A D gene is named only where the DNA matches it firmly. Some rows have no size entry. The others give once, few or many, or a class for an expanded clone.

j_call: TRBJ2-5; clone_size: few; d_call: TRBD2; v_call: TRBV10-3; cdr3_aa: CAIRPGLGITETQYF; cdr3_nt: TGTGCCATCAGGCCGGGACTAGGTATCACAGAGACCCAGTACTTC
j_call: TRBJ2-7; clone_size: many; d_call: TRBD1; v_call: TRBV27; cdr3_aa: CASSLWDSSYEQYF; cdr3_nt: TGTGCCAGCAGCTTATGGGACAGCTCCTACGAGCAGTACTTC
j_call: TRBJ1-5; clone_size: few; d_call: -; v_call: TRBV6-5; cdr3_aa: CASRQFGGVNQPQHF; cdr3_nt: TGTGCCAGTCGACAATTCGGGGGGGTCAATCAGCCCCAGCATTTT
j_call: TRBJ2-7; clone_size: many; d_call: -; v_call: TRBV10-2; cdr3_aa: CASSDPSVHEQYF; cdr3_nt: TGCGCCAGCAGTGATCCTAGCGTCCACGAGCAGTACTTC
j_call: TRBJ2-5; clone_size: once; d_call: -; v_call: TRBV7-2; cdr3_aa: CASSLAATGMETQYF; cdr3_nt: TGTGCCAGCAGCTTAGCGGCAACAGGGATGGAGACCCAGTACTTC
j_call: TRBJ2-1; clone_size: many; d_call: TRBD2; v_call: TRBV20-1; cdr3_aa: CSARSLTSGIPGSHNEQFF; cdr3_nt: TGCAGTGCTAGATCATTGACTAGCGGGATCCCCGGGTCACACAATGAGCAGTTCTTC
j_call: TRBJ2-7; clone_size: -; d_call: -; v_call: TRBV9; cdr3_aa: CASSVFSGTGDEQYF; cdr3_nt: TGTGCCAGCAGCGTATTTTCAGGGACCGGGGACGAGCAGTACTTC
j_call: TRBJ1-6; clone_size: few; d_call: -; v_call: TRBV12-3/TRBV12-4; cdr3_aa: CASSSFIDRSPLHF; cdr3_nt: TGTGCCAGCAGTTCCTTCATTGACCGGTCACCCCTCCACTTT
j_call: TRBJ1-2; clone_size: -; d_call: -; v_call: TRBV6-6; cdr3_aa: CASSPRTVDLFNYGYTF; cdr3_nt: TGTGCCAGCAGTCCGCGGACAGTAGACCTATTTAACTATGGCTACACCTTC
j_call: TRBJ2-5; clone_size: few; d_call: -; v_call: TRBV6-2/TRBV6-3; cdr3_aa: CASSRGTTQETQYF; cdr3_nt: TGTGCCAGCAGTCGCGGGACAACGCAAGAGACCCAGTACTTC
j_call: TRBJ2-4; clone_size: -; d_call: -; v_call: TRBV14; cdr3_aa: CASSQVSRVDIQYF; cdr3_nt: TGTGCCAGCAGCCAAGTGTCCAGGGTGGACATTCAGTACTTC
j_call: TRBJ2-1; clone_size: -; d_call: TRBD2; v_call: TRBV4-2; cdr3_aa: CASSQEFGGAYNEQFF; cdr3_nt: TGTGCCAGCAGCCAAGAGTTCGGGGGGGCCTACAATGAGCAGTTCTTC
j_call: TRBJ2-1; clone_size: few; d_call: -; v_call: TRBV7-9; cdr3_aa: CASRLAEDNEQFF; cdr3_nt: TGTGCCAGCAGGTTAGCGGAGGACAATGAGCAGTTCTTC
j_call: TRBJ2-1; clone_size: few; d_call: TRBD2; v_call: TRBV27; cdr3_aa: CASSLSILAGISSYNEQFF; cdr3_nt: TGTGCCAGCAGTTTATCGATACTAGCGGGGATAAGCTCCTACAATGAGCAGTTCTTC
j_call: TRBJ1-2; clone_size: few; d_call: -; v_call: TRBV25-1; cdr3_aa: CASSGQGGRYTF; cdr3_nt: TGTGCCAGCAGTGGTCAGGGAGGTCGCTACACCTTC
j_call: TRBJ2-5; clone_size: -; d_call: -; v_call: TRBV6-1; cdr3_aa: CASILQVYPWETQYF; cdr3_nt: TGTGCCAGCATCCTACAGGTATACCCGTGGGAGACCCAGTACTTC
j_call: TRBJ2-1; clone_size: few; d_call: -; v_call: TRBV9; cdr3_aa: CASSRTVSYNEQFF; cdr3_nt: TGTGCCAGCAGCCGGACAGTTTCCTACAATGAGCAGTTCTTC
j_call: TRBJ2-3; clone_size: once; d_call: TRBD2; v_call: TRBV5-1; cdr3_aa: CASSGTSGGGTQYF; cdr3_nt: TGCGCCAGCAGCGGGACTAGCGGGGGTGGTACGCAGTATTTT
j_call: TRBJ2-1; clone_size: many; d_call: -; v_call: TRBV4-1; cdr3_aa: CASSQGDNYNEQFF; cdr3_nt: TGCGCCAGCAGCCAAGGTGACAACTACAATGAGCAGTTCTTC
j_call: TRBJ2-5; clone_size: -; d_call: TRBD2; v_call: TRBV15; cdr3_aa: CATSLSGLRAETQYF; cdr3_nt: TGTGCCACCAGCTTATCGGGACTACGGGCGGAGACCCAGTACTTC
j_call: TRBJ2-1; clone_size: few; d_call: TRBD1; v_call: TRBV7-9; cdr3_aa: CASSYTGVLYNEQFF; cdr3_nt: TGTGCCAGCAGCTACACAGGGGTCCTATACAATGAGCAGTTCTTC
j_call: TRBJ2-5; clone_size: -; d_call: -; v_call: TRBV21-1; cdr3_aa: CASPGVAGPALYQETQYF; cdr3_nt: TGTGCCAGCCCCGGGGTAGCGGGGCCCGCTCTGTACCAAGAGACCCAGTACTTC
j_call: TRBJ1-6; clone_size: few; d_call: -; v_call: TRBV6-2/TRBV6-3; cdr3_aa: CASSATHGDSPLHF; cdr3_nt: TGTGCCAGCAGTGCAACCCACGGGGATTCACCCCTCCACTTT
j_call: TRBJ1-2; clone_size: -; d_call: -; v_call: TRBV7-6; cdr3_aa: CASSQWVGGYTF; cdr3_nt: TGTGCCAGCAGTCAGTGGGTAGGCGGCTACACCTTC
j_call: TRBJ1-2; clone_size: -; d_call: TRBD1; v_call: TRBV9; cdr3_aa: CASSLRRTGSYIF; cdr3_nt: TGTGCCAGCAGCCTAAGACGGACAGGGAGCTACATCTTC
j_call: TRBJ2-3; clone_size: many; d_call: -; v_call: TRBV7-9; cdr3_aa: CASSIGTTDTQYF; cdr3_nt: TGTGCCAGCAGCATTGGGACCACAGATACGCAGTATTTT
j_call: TRBJ1-2; clone_size: -; d_call: -; v_call: TRBV12-3/TRBV12-4; cdr3_aa: CASSGVGPYGHTF; cdr3_nt: TGTGCCAGCAGCGGGGTGGGTCCCTATGGCCACACCTTC
j_call: TRBJ2-4; clone_size: -; d_call: -; v_call: TRBV21-1; cdr3_aa: CASSTKSGTPAKNIQYF; cdr3_nt: TGTGCCAGCAGCACCAAATCCGGGACCCCAGCCAAAAACATTCAGTACTTC
j_call: TRBJ2-7; clone_size: few; d_call: TRBD1; v_call: TRBV10-3; cdr3_aa: CAISERRDSPYEQYF; cdr3_nt: TGTGCCATCAGTGAGCGCCGGGACAGTCCCTACGAGCAGTACTTC